These T cell receptor beta chains were read from a single sample in a study of T cells in Graves' hyperthyroidism and ophthalmopathy. TCRdb reprocessed the multiplex PCR reads with MiXCR, giving one entry per CDR3 protein. The sample includes a few hundred thousand distinct CDR3 sequences, roughly 20% of them seen just once. Sequencing used blood. Every receptor here comes from a young man with Graves' hyperthyroidism. The CDR3 runs from the conserved cysteine through the conserved F or W. D genes are given only for firm matches. Clone size is stated in some rows and not others, as once, few, many or a class when expanded.

clone_size	cdr3_length	j_call	d_call	v_call	cdr3_nt	cdr3_aa
.	15	TRBJ1-5	TRBD1	TRBV12-5	TGTGCTAGTGGATCCGGACAGGGGAGAAATCAGCCCCAGCATTTT	CASGSGQGRNQPQHF
.	17	TRBJ2-2	.	TRBV7-2	TGTGCCAGCAGCTTAAGAATGAGGGGAGTGGGCACCGGGGAGCTGTTTTTT	CASSLRMRGVGTGELFF
many	14	TRBJ1-5	TRBD1	TRBV28	TGTGCCAGCAGCTTCAGGGGGGGCATGCAGCCCCAGCATTTT	CASSFRGGMQPQHF
few	15	TRBJ1-6	.	TRBV6-5	TGTGCCAGCAGTTACTCCCGCAACTCGGCGACACCCCTCCACTTT	CASSYSRNSATPLHF
.	15	TRBJ2-7	.	TRBV6-1	TGTGCCAGCAGTGCGAGACTAGGGAGGTCCTACGAGCAGTACTTC	CASSARLGRSYEQYF
few	15	TRBJ1-5	.	TRBV2	TGTGCCAGCAGTGAAGCGCGGGGGGCGGGTCAGCCCCAGCATTTT	CASSEARGAGQPQHF
many	14	TRBJ1-1	TRBD1	TRBV12-5	TGTGCTAGTGCCCCGGACAGGGATGGCACTGAAGCTTTCTTT	CASAPDRDGTEAFF
few	15	TRBJ2-7	.	TRBV4-1	TGCGCCAGCAGCCAAGTCCAGGGGCATCTCTACGAGCAGTACTTC	CASSQVQGHLYEQYF
.	12	TRBJ2-5	.	TRBV28	TGTGCCAGCAGTTCGGGGACCGAGACCCAGTACTTC	CASSSGTETQYF
few	13	TRBJ2-7	.	TRBV6-1	TGTGCCAGCAGCGATCTTCTGGGGTTCGAGCAGTACTTC	CASSDLLGFEQYF
many	14	TRBJ2-2	.	TRBV7-8	TGTGCCAGCAGCTTAGTGGGGATCACCGGGGAGCTGTTTTTT	CASSLVGITGELFF
many	15	TRBJ2-7	.	TRBV6-1	TGTGCCAGCAGTCCCTTCCTAAGACCAGCCTACGAGCAGTACTTC	CASSPFLRPAYEQYF
many	14	TRBJ1-5	TRBD1	TRBV6-5	TGTGCCAGCACCGAGGGGGCAGGGTCTCAGCCCCAGCATTTT	CASTEGAGSQPQHF
.	16	TRBJ2-5	.	TRBV9	TGTGCCAGCAGCCCCCCTCACGATGGGCCCACAGAGACCCAGTACTTC	CASSPPHDGPTETQYF
.	14	TRBJ2-2	.	TRBV7-7	TGTGCTAGCAGCCCACGGGGGAACACCGGGGAGCTGTTTTTT	CASSPRGNTGELFF
.	14	TRBJ2-5	.	TRBV20-1	TGCAGTGCTAGTCGCGGGACCCTCCAAGAGACCCAGTACTTC	CSASRGTLQETQYF
.	14	TRBJ1-6	TRBD1	TRBV30	TGTGCCTTGGAACAGGGGGCGAGGAATTCACCCCTCCACTTT	CALEQGARNSPLHF
many	14	TRBJ1-5	.	TRBV12-3/TRBV12-4	TGTGCCAGCAGTTATACTCAGGCTGGGGGAGCCCAGCATTTT	CASSYTQAGGAQHF
many	14	TRBJ2-5	.	TRBV10-3	TGTGCCATCAAAGACACAGGGAGCCAAGAGACCCAGTACTTC	CAIKDTGSQETQYF
.	15	TRBJ1-3	.	TRBV10-3	TGTGCCACCCAACCCTTAGGAGGGCCCGGAAACACCATATATTTT	CATQPLGGPGNTIYF
once	15	TRBJ2-5	TRBD2	TRBV11-3	TGTGCCAGCAGCCCTCGGGGACTAGGGGGGGAGACCCAGTACTTC	CASSPRGLGGETQYF
few	13	TRBJ2-7	.	TRBV5-5	TGTGCCAGCAGCTTGCTTCCGGGGGCCGAGCAGTACTTC	CASSLLPGAEQYF
many	14	TRBJ1-2	TRBD1	TRBV19	TGTGCCAGTAGTATCGGACAGGGGGCGGATGGCTACACCTTC	CASSIGQGADGYTF
many	16	TRBJ2-7	TRBD2	TRBV28	TGTGCCAGCAGTTTATATTTGACTAGCGGGAACTACGAGCAGTACTTC	CASSLYLTSGNYEQYF
many	15	TRBJ2-7	.	TRBV2	TGTGCCAGCAGTATACGGGTGATCCGGTTGCACGAGCAGTACTTC	CASSIRVIRLHEQYF
many	15	TRBJ2-2	.	TRBV24-1	TGTGCCGAATCCTTGGACAGTAGGTACACCGGGGAGCTGTTTTTT	CAESLDSRYTGELFF
.	13	TRBJ1-2	.	TRBV30	TGTGCCTGGAGTCCATGGACCGGCTATGGCTACACCTTC	CAWSPWTGYGYTF
.	14	TRBJ1-5	TRBD1	TRBV27	TGTGCCAGCAGTCACCGGGACAGGAGAGAGCCCCAGCATTTT	CASSHRDRREPQHF
once	15	TRBJ2-5	TRBD2	TRBV7-8	TGTGCCAGCAGCTCTAGCGGGAGCGCTGCAGGGACCCAGTACTTC	CASSSSGSAAGTQYF
once	14	TRBJ1-2	.	TRBV19	TGTTCCAGTAGTATTCCCGGACGTTTCTATGGCTACACCTTC	CSSSIPGRFYGYTF
many	16	TRBJ2-2	.	TRBV12-3/TRBV12-4	TGTGCCAGCAGTTTCTGGAGGGGGGAAAACACCGGGGAGCTGTTTTTT	CASSFWRGENTGELFF